The 20 T cell receptor beta chains in this list originate from one sample, sequenced in a study of CD8 T cells in Susac syndrome. The RNA input was roughly 0.45 to 1 ug, and it was reverse transcribed with random hexamers. Each CDR3 protein is one row after TCRdb ran MiXCR on the immunoSEQ multiplex PCR reads. In the table there are hundreds of thousands of distinct CDR3 sequences, 85% of which are singletons. Sequenced material: CD8+ T cells from PBMCs. These receptors were collected from a human donor with multiple sclerosis.

V is TRBV30 and J is TRBJ1-2; D unclear. With 4 bases removed from V and 2 bases from J, the gap between germline ends came to 5 bases. CDR1 is GTSNPN and CDR2 is SVGIG in the germline V gene (reference sequence). CDR3 size: 11 residues. CDR3 region: CAWTENYGYTF. CDR3 nucleotides: TGTGCCTGGACAGAAAACTATGGCTACACCTTC.

The J gene is TRBJ2-1, the V gene TRBV19; 8 nucleotides align to TRBD1. The CDR3 length is 20 residues. Germline CDR1 LNHDA, CDR2 SQIVND (reference sequence). Germline trimming cut 1 base from V and 3 bases from J; bases unmatched to any gene: 17. The CDR3 here is CASSIARTGQLKGVYNEQFF. The CDR3 DNA reads TGTGCCAGTAGTATAGCAAGGACAGGGCAACTCAAGGGTGTCTACAATGAGCAGTTCTTC.

The gene calls are TRBV27 and TRBJ2-7; D remains unclear. The CDR3 has 15 amino acids. Trimming removed 3 bases at V and 2 bases at J, with 14 bases between. CDR1 is MNHEY, CDR2 SMNVEV, per germline (reference sequence). DNA of the CDR3: TGTGCCAGCAGTTTCGCCGGTGGTGCGGCCTACGAGCAGTACTTC. Encoded protein: CASSFAGGAAYEQYF.

This clonotype showed up just once. This rearrangement joins TRBV4-2 to TRBJ1-1; D uncertain. The CDR3 spans 14 residues. Trimming left V 1 base short and J 7 bases short, with 13 bases between. The germline CDR1 and CDR2 sequences are LGHNA and YNFKEQ. CDR3 protein: CASSQVGPAHEAFF. The CDR3 DNA is TGTGCCAGCAGCCAAGTCGGGCCAGCGCATGAAGCTTTCTTT.

This clonotype was recorded once. The chain couples TRBV30 to TRBJ2-7, with a tentative D call TRBD1 (5 bases). The CDR3 runs 15 residues. Trimming left V 1 base short and J 6 bases short, with 19 bases between. CDR1 and CDR2 from the germline V gene are GTSNPN and SVGIG (reference sequence). The CDR3 region is CAWSGGRRRHPEQYF. The CDR3 region has the DNA TGTGCCTGGAGTGGGGGCCGCCGTCGTCATCCCGAGCAGTACTTC.

The CDR3 region is CASSQTYGMEETQYF. The CDR3 nucleotides are TGTGCCAGCTCACAAACGTACGGAATGGAGGAGACCCAGTACTTC. This sequence joins TRBV18 and TRBJ2-5, with D hard to call. V lost 4 bases, J lost 5 bases, and 17 bases lay in between. This CDR3 has 15 amino acids. Germline loops: CDR1 KGHSH, CDR2 LQKENI. Full variable domain (missing parts from reference TRBV18 and TRBJ2-5): NAGVMQNPRHLVRRRGQEARLRCSPMKGHSHVYWYRQLPEEGLKFMVYLQKENIIDESGMPKERFSAEFPKEGPSILRIQQVVRGDSAAYFCASSQTYGMEETQYFGPGTRLLVL.

The rearrangement joins TRBV7-2 to TRBJ2-3, with 11 nucleotides matching TRBD2. V gave up 1 base and J gave up 2 bases; unmatched junction bases: 8. The CDR3 is 18 residues long. Per the germline V gene, CDR1 is SGHTA and CDR2 is FQGNSA. The chain's CDR3 is CASSLVLAGGLNTDTQYF. The CDR3 bases are TGTGCCAGCAGCTTAGTCCTAGCGGGAGGTCTTAACACAGATACGCAGTATTTT.

V and J are TRBV9 and TRBJ2-1; D not certain. V was pared by 2 bases and J by 9 bases, with 6 bases between. The germline gives CDR1 SGDLS, CDR2 YYNGEE. The CDR3 has 11 residues. CDR3 region: CASSVLSEQFF. DNA for the CDR3: TGTGCCAGCAGCGTCCTTAGTGAGCAGTTCTTC.

This chain connects TRBV30 to TRBJ1-1; D uncertain. Germline V gene lookup returns CDR1 GTSNPN and CDR2 SVGIG (reference sequence). This CDR3 has 13 residues. The V end lost 4 bases, the J end lost 1 base, and 10 bases lay between the germline ends. In DNA, the CDR3 is TGTGCCTGGATGGTCACAGAGAACACTGAAGCTTTCTTT. Its translation: CAWMVTENTEAFF.

The CDR3 nucleotides read TGTGCCTGGACTCGCCTAGCGGGGGGGCACGAGCAGTACTTC. Its protein is CAWTRLAGGHEQYF. The V gene is TRBV30, the J gene TRBJ2-7, with 12 bases aligning to TRBD2. The length of the CDR3 is 14 residues. Germline V gene data show CDR1 as GTSNPN and CDR2 as SVGIG (reference sequence). The V and J ends lost 4 bases and 5 bases, in that order; junction bases with no gene match: 6.

This clonotype was seen only once. The V gene is TRBV7-9, the J gene TRBJ2-5, with TRBD1 as a possible D gene (5 bases). Germline CDR1 is SEHNR and CDR2 is FQNEAQ (reference sequence). The V end lost 1 base, the J end lost 2 bases, and 14 bases lay between the germline ends. The CDR3 is made up of 16 amino acids. The CDR3 here is CASSLGRQGLQETQYF. CDR3 in DNA: TGTGCCAGCAGCTTAGGCCGGCAGGGCCTACAAGAGACCCAGTACTTC.

The chain carries TRBV2 and TRBJ2-5; D perhaps matches TRBD1 (5 bases). The CDR3 sequence is 15 residues long. V was clipped by 3 bases and J by 1 base, with 12 bases between them. The V gene's germline CDR1 is SNHLY and CDR2 FYNNEI. CDR3 protein: CASSDSQGFQETQYF. Here the CDR3 DNA reads TGTGCCAGCAGTGATAGCCAGGGCTTCCAAGAGACCCAGTACTTC.

The chain is built from TRBV6-5 and TRBJ1-1; D is unresolved. The germline CDR1 and CDR2 sequences are MNHEY and SVGAGI. V was clipped by 0 bases and J by 0 bases, with 11 bases between them. CDR3 size: 16 residues. The CDR3 DNA reads as TGTGCCAGCAGTTACTCGACTGGGGTTTTGAACACTGAAGCTTTCTTT. Translated: CASSYSTGVLNTEAFF.

This clonotype was seen a handful of times. The V gene is TRBV11-1, the J gene TRBJ1-1; the D is unclear. This CDR3 has 11 residues. Germline CDR1 reads SGHAT; CDR2 reads FQDESV (reference sequence). Trimming took off 8 bases at V and 1 base at J, with 5 bases between the two ends. The CDR3 sequence is CASLGNTEAFF. CDR3 nucleotide sequence: TGTGCCAGCCTGGGGAACACTGAAGCTTTCTTT.

The chain carries TRBV6-1 and TRBJ1-2; possibly TRBD1 for D (5 bases). Germline CDR1 reads MNHNS; CDR2 reads SASEGT. Trimming left V 1 base short and J 4 bases short, with 19 bases between. CDR3 length: 17 amino acids. CDR3 sequence reads: CASSEDVGALMGYGYTF. The CDR3 region has the DNA TGTGCCAGCAGTGAAGATGTAGGGGCGTTGATGGGCTATGGCTACACCTTC.

This clonotype was counted a single time. J is TRBJ2-7 and V is TRBV4-1; maybe TRBD2 (5 bases). The CDR3 sequence is 12 residues long. Germline CDR1 is MGHRA and CDR2 is YSYEKL. V gave up 1 base and J gave up 10 bases, with 11 bases separating them. The CDR3 spells CASSQVEGLQYF. The CDR3 DNA is TGCGCCAGCAGCCAAGTAGAGGGCCTTCAGTACTTC.

This chain uses TRBV12-3 or TRBV12-4 with TRBJ1-1; no firm D call. The V end lost 4 bases, the J end lost 0 bases, and 6 bases lay between the germline ends. This CDR3 has 13 amino acids. The CDR3 DNA follows: TGTGCCAGCAGTTCGAGGATGAACACTGAAGCTTTCTTT. Its translation is CASSSRMNTEAFF.

This clonotype was counted a single time. V is TRBV5-4 and J is TRBJ2-7; TRBD1 aligns across 9 bases. The CDR3 extends over 15 amino acids. Germline V CDR1 and CDR2: SGHNT, YYREEE (reference sequence). Germline trimming cut 1 base from V and 5 bases from J; bases unmatched to any gene: 7. In DNA, the CDR3 is TGTGCCAGCAGCTTGCTTGGGACAGGGAGCGACGAGCAGTACTTC. Its protein is CASSLLGTGSDEQYF.

This clonotype is a singleton in its sample. This chain connects TRBV27 to TRBJ2-2; TRBD2 agrees at 14 bases. This CDR3 is 16 amino acids long. Germline V CDR1 and CDR2: MNHEY, SMNVEV (reference sequence). Trimming took 5 bases from V and 5 from J; bases not matched to a gene: 4. The CDR3 bases are TGTGCCAGCAGTGTGACTAGCGGGAGGGGTACCGGGGAGCTGTTTTTT. Translating gives CASSVTSGRGTGELFF.

The chain has TRBV30 and TRBJ2-2; tentatively, D is TRBD2 (6 bases). CDR3 length: 13 amino acids. Germline loops: CDR1 GTSNPN, CDR2 SVGIG (reference sequence). The germline V and J ends were trimmed by 0 bases and 7 bases, with 9 bases remaining between them. The CDR3 reads CAWSVGGIGELFF. For the CDR3, the DNA is TGTGCCTGGAGTGTTGGAGGGATCGGGGAGCTGTTTTTT.